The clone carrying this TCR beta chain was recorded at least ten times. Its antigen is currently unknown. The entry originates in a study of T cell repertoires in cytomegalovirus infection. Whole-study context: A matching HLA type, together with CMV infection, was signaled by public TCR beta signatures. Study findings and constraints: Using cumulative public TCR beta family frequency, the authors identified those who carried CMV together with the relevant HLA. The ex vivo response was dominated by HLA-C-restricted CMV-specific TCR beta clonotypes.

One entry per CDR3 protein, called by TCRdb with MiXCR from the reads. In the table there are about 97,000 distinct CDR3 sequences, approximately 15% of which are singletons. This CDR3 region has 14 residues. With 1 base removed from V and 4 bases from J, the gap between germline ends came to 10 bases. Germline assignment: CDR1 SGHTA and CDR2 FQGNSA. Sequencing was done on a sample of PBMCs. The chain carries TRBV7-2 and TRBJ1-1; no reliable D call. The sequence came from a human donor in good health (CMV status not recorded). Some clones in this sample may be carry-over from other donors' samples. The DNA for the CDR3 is TGTGCCAGCAGCTTAGGAAGGACGGTCACTGAAGCTTTCTTT. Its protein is CASSLGRTVTEAFF.